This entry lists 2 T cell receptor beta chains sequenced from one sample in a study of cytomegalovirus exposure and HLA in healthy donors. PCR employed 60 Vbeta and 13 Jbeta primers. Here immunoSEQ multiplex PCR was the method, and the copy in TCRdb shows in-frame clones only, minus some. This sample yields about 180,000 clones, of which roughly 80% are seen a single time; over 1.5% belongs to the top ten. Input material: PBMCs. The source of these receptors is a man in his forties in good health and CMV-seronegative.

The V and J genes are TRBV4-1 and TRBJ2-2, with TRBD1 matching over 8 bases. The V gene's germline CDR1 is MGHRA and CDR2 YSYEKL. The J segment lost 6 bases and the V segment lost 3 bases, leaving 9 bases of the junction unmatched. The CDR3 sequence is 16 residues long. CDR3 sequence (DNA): TGCGCCAGCAGCCACCGCTTTACAGGGGGTCCCGGGGAGCTGTTTTTT. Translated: CASSHRFTGGPGELFF.

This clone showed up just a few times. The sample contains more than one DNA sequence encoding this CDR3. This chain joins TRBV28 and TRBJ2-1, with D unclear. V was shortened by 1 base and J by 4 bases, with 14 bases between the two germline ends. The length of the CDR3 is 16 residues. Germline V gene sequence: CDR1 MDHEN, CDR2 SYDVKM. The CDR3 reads CASSLYSGGSYNEQFF. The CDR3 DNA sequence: TGTGCCAGCAGTTTATATTCCGGCGGATCTTACAATGAGCAGTTCTTC.